This TCR beta chain comes out of a study of T-cell memory formation after mild COVID-19. Study in general: TCR clusters were mostly confined to one donor each.

Study results and limitations: For second-wave clones that peaked at day 37, SARS-CoV-2 specificity went unverified. Pre-infection memory held some responding clones, suggesting pre-existing cross-reactive T cells responded.

About this clonotype: The antigen remains unidentified.

A 5'RACE reaction primed in the constant segment made cDNA libraries of TCR alpha and TCR beta, and these carried sample barcodes and UMIs. Each CDR3 protein gets one entry after TCRdb re-called the 5' RACE reads with MiXCR. The sample consists of 250,000 to 350,000 distinct CDR3 sequences, around 19% of them appearing once. Sequences were obtained from PBMCs or a T cell subset sorted from them (not recorded which). The clonotype originates from a man younger than 35 who had mild COVID-19 (a few samples of this study predate the infection). Cell type and time point are not known.

The DNA for the CDR3 is TGTGCCAGCAGCGTAGGAGAAAGGGCCAATTCACCCCTCCACTTT. Its protein is CASSVGERANSPLHF. This chain links TRBV9 with TRBJ1-6; D call uncertain. Germline assignment: CDR1 SGDLS and CDR2 YYNGEE. With 0 bases removed from V and 7 bases from J, the gap between germline ends came to 11 bases. The CDR3 has 15 residues. Full variable domain (rest looked up from reference TRBV9 and TRBJ1-6): DSGVTQTPKHLITATGQRVTLRCSPRSGDLSVYWYQQSLDQGLQFLIQYYNGEERAKGNILERFSAQQFPDLHSELNLSSLELGDSALYFCASSVGERANSPLHFGNGTRLTVT.